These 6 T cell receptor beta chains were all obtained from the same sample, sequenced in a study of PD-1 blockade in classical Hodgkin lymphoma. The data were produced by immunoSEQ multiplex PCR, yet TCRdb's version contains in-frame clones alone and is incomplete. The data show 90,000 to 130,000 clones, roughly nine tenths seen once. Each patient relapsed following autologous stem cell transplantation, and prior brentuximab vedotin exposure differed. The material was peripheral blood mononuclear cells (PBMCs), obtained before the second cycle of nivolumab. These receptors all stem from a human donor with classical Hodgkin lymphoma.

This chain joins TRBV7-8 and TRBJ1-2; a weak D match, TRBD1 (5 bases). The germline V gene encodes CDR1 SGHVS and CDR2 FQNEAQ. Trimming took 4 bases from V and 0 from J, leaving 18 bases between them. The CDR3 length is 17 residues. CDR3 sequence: CASSSLIIDRANYGYTF. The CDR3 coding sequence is TGTGCCAGCAGCTCACTTATAATTGACAGAGCTAACTATGGCTACACCTTC.

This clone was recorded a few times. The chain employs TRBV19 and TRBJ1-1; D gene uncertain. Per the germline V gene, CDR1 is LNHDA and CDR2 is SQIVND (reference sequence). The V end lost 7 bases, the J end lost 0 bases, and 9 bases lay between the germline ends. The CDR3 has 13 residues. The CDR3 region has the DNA TGTGCCAGTAAGGACGAATTGAACACTGAAGCTTTCTTT. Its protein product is CASKDELNTEAFF.

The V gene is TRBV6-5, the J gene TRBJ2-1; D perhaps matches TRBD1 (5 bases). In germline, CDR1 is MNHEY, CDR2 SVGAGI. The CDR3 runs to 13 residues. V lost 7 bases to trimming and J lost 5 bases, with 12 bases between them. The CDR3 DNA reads TGTGCCAGCAACCATCCGACAGACAATGAGCAGTTCTTC. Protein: CASNHPTDNEQFF.

CDR3 sequence (DNA): TGTGCCAGCAGGTCGCCTCTTTTACAGACGGTGGGCACAGATACGCAGTATTTT. Translating gives CASRSPLLQTVGTDTQYF. This chain joins TRBV27 and TRBJ2-3; D unclear. V shed 6 bases and J shed 1 base, with 23 bases lying between them. The CDR3 totals 18 residues. In germline, CDR1 is MNHEY, CDR2 SMNVEV (reference sequence).

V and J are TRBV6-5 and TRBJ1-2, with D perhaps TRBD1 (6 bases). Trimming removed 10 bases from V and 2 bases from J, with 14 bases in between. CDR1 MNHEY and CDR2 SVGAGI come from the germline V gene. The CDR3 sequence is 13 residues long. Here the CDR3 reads CATKTGTNYGYTF. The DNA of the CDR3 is TGTGCCACCAAGACAGGCACCAACTATGGCTACACCTTC.

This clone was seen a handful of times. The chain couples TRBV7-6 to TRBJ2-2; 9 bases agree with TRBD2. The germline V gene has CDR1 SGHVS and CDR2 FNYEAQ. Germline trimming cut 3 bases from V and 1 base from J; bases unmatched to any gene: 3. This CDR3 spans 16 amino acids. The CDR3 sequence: CASSFSSGVNTGELFF. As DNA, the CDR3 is TGTGCCAGCAGCTTTTCTAGCGGGGTGAACACCGGGGAGCTGTTTTTT.